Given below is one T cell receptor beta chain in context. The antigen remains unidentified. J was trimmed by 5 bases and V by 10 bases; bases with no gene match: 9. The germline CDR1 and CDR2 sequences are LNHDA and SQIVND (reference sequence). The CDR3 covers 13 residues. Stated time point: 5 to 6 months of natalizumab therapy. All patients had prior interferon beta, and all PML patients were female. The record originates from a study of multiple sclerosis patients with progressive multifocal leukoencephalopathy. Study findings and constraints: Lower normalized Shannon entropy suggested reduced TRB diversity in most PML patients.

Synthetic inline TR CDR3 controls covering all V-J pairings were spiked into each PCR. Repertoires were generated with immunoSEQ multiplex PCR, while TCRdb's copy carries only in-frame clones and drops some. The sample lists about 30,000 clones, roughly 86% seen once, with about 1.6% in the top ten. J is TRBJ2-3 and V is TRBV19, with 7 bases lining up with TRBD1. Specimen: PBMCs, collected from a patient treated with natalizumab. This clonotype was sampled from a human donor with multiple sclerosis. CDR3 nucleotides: TGTGCCACCTCCCCTACAGGGGAAGATACGCAGTATTTT. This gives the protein CATSPTGEDTQYF.